This TCR beta chain comes out of a study of neoadjuvant nivolumab and ipilimumab in lung cancer. Background on the study: Patients got nivolumab 3 mg/kg on days 1, 15 and 29; combination added ipilimumab 1 mg/kg day 1.

Regarding the study as a whole: TCR clonality did not significantly correlate with pathologic tumor regression.

Note on this clone: Its matching antigen is unknown.

Produced via immunoSEQ multiplex PCR; TCRdb's table is partial and in-frame only. The sample has tens of thousands of clones; 85% to 90% are singletons. Germline V lookup: CDR1 SEHNR, CDR2 FQNEAQ (reference sequence). The CDR3 totals 14 residues. Trimming removed 5 bases at V and 2 bases at J, with 13 bases between. This sequence originates from an adult with non-small cell lung cancer. Some clones in this sample may be carry-over from other donors' samples. The chain has TRBV7-9 and TRBJ2-7, with TRBD2 as a possible D gene (6 bases). The sequences come from blood, collected before neoadjuvant nivolumab, alone or with ipilimumab. The CDR3 here is CASSASVGPYEQYF. The CDR3 DNA sequence: TGTGCCAGCAGCGCTAGCGTCGGGCCCTACGAGCAGTACTTC.